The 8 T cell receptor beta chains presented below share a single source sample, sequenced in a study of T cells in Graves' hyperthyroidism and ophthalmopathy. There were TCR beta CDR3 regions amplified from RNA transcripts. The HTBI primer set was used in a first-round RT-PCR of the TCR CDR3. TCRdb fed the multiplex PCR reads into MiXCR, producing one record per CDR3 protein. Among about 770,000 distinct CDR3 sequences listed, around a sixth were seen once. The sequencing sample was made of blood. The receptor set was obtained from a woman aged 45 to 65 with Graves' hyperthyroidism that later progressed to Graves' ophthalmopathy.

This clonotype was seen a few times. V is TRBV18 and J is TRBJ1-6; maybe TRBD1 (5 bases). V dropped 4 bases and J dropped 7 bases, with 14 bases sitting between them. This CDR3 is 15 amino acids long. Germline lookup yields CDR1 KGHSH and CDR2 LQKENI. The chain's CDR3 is CASSQDGTQNSPLHF. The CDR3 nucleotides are TGTGCCAGCTCACAGGACGGGACGCAAAATTCACCCCTCCACTTT.

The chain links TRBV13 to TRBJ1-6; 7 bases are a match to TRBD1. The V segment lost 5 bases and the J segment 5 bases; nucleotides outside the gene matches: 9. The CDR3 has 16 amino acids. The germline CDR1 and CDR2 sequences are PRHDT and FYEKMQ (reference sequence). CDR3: CASSIQQGIHNSPLHF. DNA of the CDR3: TGTGCCAGCAGCATACAACAGGGGATCCATAATTCACCCCTCCACTTT.

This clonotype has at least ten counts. CDR3 sequence reads: CASSILGNYGYTF. The CDR3 region has the DNA TGTGCCAGCTCAATTCTGGGGAACTATGGCTACACCTTC. This chain connects TRBV11-1 to TRBJ1-2; D uncertain. CDR3 length: 13 residues. Between the trimmed V and J ends, which lost 8 bases and 2 bases, there was a span of 12 bases. Germline V lookup: CDR1 SGHAT, CDR2 FQDESV (reference sequence).

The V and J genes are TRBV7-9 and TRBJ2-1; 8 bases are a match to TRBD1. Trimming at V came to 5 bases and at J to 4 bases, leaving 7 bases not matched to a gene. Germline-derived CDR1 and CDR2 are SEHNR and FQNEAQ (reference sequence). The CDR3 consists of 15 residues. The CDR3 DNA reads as TGTGCCAGCAGCCACCAGGGGGCATCATACAATGAGCAGTTCTTC. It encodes CASSHQGASYNEQFF.

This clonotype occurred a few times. The CDR3 DNA reads TGTGCCAGCAGTCAAAGCGGGGGGGGGACAGATACGCAGTATTTT. Amino acids: CASSQSGGGTDTQYF. This chain links TRBV9 with TRBJ2-3, with TRBD2 matching over 10 bases. This CDR3 region has 15 residues. J was trimmed by 3 bases and V by 5 bases; bases with no gene match: 6. Germline V lookup: CDR1 SGDLS, CDR2 YYNGEE. Together with reference TRBV9 and TRBJ2-3, the CDR3 gives the full variable domain: DSGVTQTPKHLITATGQRVTLRCSPRSGDLSVYWYQQSLDQGLQFLIQYYNGEERAKGNILERFSAQQFPDLHSELNLSSLELGDSALYFCASSQSGGGTDTQYFGPGTRLTVL.

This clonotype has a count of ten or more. The CDR3 spells CASSLTGSTDTQYF. In nucleotides, the CDR3 is TGTGCCAGCAGCTTAACGGGATCCACAGATACGCAGTATTTT. The chain recombines TRBV7-9 with TRBJ2-3, with D tentatively TRBD2 (5 bases). Between the trimmed V and J ends, which lost 2 bases and 2 bases, there was a span of 8 bases. CDR1 is SEHNR, CDR2 FQNEAQ, per germline (reference sequence). The CDR3 runs to 14 residues.

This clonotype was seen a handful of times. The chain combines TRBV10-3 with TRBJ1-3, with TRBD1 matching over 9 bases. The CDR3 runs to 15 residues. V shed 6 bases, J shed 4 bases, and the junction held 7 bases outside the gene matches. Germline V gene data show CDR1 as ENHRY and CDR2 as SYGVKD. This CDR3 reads CAIRLDRGFGNTIYF. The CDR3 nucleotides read TGTGCCATCAGGCTGGACAGGGGATTCGGAAACACCATATATTTT.

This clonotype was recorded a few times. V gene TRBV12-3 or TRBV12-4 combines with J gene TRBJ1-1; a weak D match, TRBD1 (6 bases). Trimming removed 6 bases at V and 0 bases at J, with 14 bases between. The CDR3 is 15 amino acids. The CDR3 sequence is CASSRPGHLNTEAFF. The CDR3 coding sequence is TGTGCCAGCAGCAGACCGGGACACTTGAACACTGAAGCTTTCTTT.